The rows below give T cell receptor beta chains drawn from one sample of a study of graft-versus-host responses after intestinal transplantation. Assay: immunoSEQ multiplex PCR; the TCRdb copy retains only in-frame clones and omits some. Here the sample spans 4,000 to 6,000 clones, about 25% being singletons. Material: alloreactive CD4+ T cells from a mixed lymphocyte reaction culture, obtained before transplantation. The source of these receptors is a human patient who was an organ donor for intestinal transplantation. The CDR3 runs from the conserved cysteine through the conserved F or W. The order of the fields is clone size, V gene, J gene, D gene, CDR3 protein, CDR3 DNA. The D gene is left open where the match is weak. Size is omitted from some rows. Given values are once, few, many or a class for expanded clones.

few	TRBV11-3	TRBJ2-7	.	CASSLDSGYYEQYF	TGTGCCAGCAGCTTAGATTCGGGGTATTACGAGCAGTACTTC
medium-sized	TRBV19	TRBJ2-7	.	CASSIRGARNEQYF	TGTGCCAGTAGTATACGGGGGGCGAGGAACGAGCAGTACTTC
medium-sized	TRBV5-1	TRBJ2-5	TRBD1	CASSSYLPGGGETQYF	TGCGCCAGCAGCTCATATCTACCAGGGGGCGGGGAGACCCAGTACTTC
few	TRBV28	TRBJ1-2	.	CASSLGPYGYTF	TGTGCCAGCAGTCTGGGGCCCTATGGCTACACCTTC
few	TRBV5-1	TRBJ1-1	TRBD1	CASSSDRGYTEAFF	TGCGCCAGCAGCTCCGACAGGGGTTACACTGAAGCTTTCTTT
.	TRBV14	TRBJ2-3	.	CASRRTDTDTQYF	TGTGCCAGCAGACGGACAGACACAGATACGCAGTATTTT
medium-sized	TRBV6-5	TRBJ2-2	TRBD2	CASSRTSPTGELFF	TGTGCCAGCAGTCGGACTAGCCCCACCGGGGAGCTGTTTTTT
once	TRBV11-2	TRBJ1-1	TRBD1	CASSGHNPGGTEAFF	TGTGCCAGCAGCGGACACAACCCAGGGGGCACTGAAGCTTTCTTT
few	TRBV5-1	TRBJ2-5	.	CASSLGGSRFETQYF	TGCGCCAGCAGCTTGGGAGGATCCCGATTTGAGACCCAGTACTTC
.	TRBV28	TRBJ2-1	TRBD2	CASSSGGTYNEQFF	TGTGCCAGCAGTTCCGGGGGGACCTACAATGAGCAGTTCTTC
.	TRBV11-2	TRBJ1-4	.	CASSLQGGKLFF	TGTGCCAGCAGCTTACAGGGCGGAAAACTGTTTTTT
.	TRBV7-8	TRBJ2-1	TRBD2	CASSLVWRHGGYNEQFF	TGTGCCAGCAGCTTAGTTTGGCGACACGGGGGGTACAATGAGCAGTTCTTC
.	TRBV15	TRBJ1-1	.	CATSTWRQVSNTEAFF	TGTGCCACCAGCACCTGGAGACAGGTCTCGAACACTGAAGCTTTCTTT
few	TRBV6-5	TRBJ1-3	.	CASSVGVGNTIYF	TGTGCCAGCAGTGTCGGGGTTGGAAACACCATATATTTT
.	TRBV7-3	TRBJ2-1	.	CASTISRGNEQFF	TGTGCCAGCACCATATCACGGGGCAATGAGCAGTTCTTC
.	TRBV7-9	TRBJ2-3	.	CASSLGRNTDTQYF	TGTGCCAGCAGCTTAGGGAGAAACACAGATACGCAGTATTTT
.	TRBV5-1	TRBJ1-2	.	CASSSSGGDGYTF	TGCGCCAGCAGCTCAAGTGGGGGGGATGGCTACACCTTC
.	TRBV7-9	TRBJ2-7	TRBD2	CASSLGLAGTYEQYF	TGTGCCAGCAGCTTGGGACTAGCCGGAACCTACGAGCAGTACTTC
.	TRBV5-6	TRBJ1-1	.	CASSLRGFTEAFF	TGTGCCAGCAGCTTGCGAGGGTTCACTGAAGCTTTCTTT
.	TRBV4-1	TRBJ2-3	TRBD2	CASSQRTSGGKDTQYF	TGCGCCAGCAGCCAACGGACTAGCGGGGGGAAAGATACGCAGTATTTT
few	TRBV27	TRBJ1-4	TRBD1	CASSLNRGEKLFF	TGTGCCAGCAGTTTAAACAGGGGAGAAAAACTGTTTTTT
.	TRBV7-9	TRBJ2-2	TRBD2	CASSLLAGANTGELFF	TGTGCCAGCAGCTTACTAGCGGGGGCGAACACCGGGGAGCTGTTTTTT
.	TRBV2	TRBJ1-4	.	CASSKTGARLNEKLFF	TGTGCCAGCAGCAAGACAGGCGCGCGGTTAAATGAAAAACTGTTTTTT
medium-sized	TRBV7-2	TRBJ2-7	TRBD2	CASSFLAGVGSYEQYF	TGTGCCAGCAGCTTTTTGGCGGGAGTAGGCTCCTACGAGCAGTACTTC
few	TRBV14	TRBJ2-3	.	CASSQGEYLNTDTQYF	TGTGCCAGCAGCCAAGGCGAATACCTTAACACAGATACGCAGTATTTT
few	TRBV21-1	TRBJ1-2	.	CASSTDGYTF	TGTGCCAGCAGCACTGATGGCTACACCTTC
.	TRBV25-1	TRBJ2-4	TRBD2	CARDLAGGLAKNIQYF	TGTGCCAGGGATCTAGCGGGAGGGTTAGCCAAAAACATTCAGTACTTC
.	TRBV30	TRBJ1-2	.	CAWSQGRLLNYGYTF	TGTGCCTGGAGTCAGGGCAGGTTGCTTAACTATGGCTACACCTTC
.	TRBV7-6	TRBJ2-7	.	CASSLGPEPTYEQYF	TGTGCCAGCAGCTTAGGCCCAGAACCCACCTACGAGCAGTACTTC
few	TRBV11-3	TRBJ1-1	.	CASTVYGTPYQAFF	TGTGCCAGCACAGTATACGGGACACCCTATCAAGCTTTCTTT